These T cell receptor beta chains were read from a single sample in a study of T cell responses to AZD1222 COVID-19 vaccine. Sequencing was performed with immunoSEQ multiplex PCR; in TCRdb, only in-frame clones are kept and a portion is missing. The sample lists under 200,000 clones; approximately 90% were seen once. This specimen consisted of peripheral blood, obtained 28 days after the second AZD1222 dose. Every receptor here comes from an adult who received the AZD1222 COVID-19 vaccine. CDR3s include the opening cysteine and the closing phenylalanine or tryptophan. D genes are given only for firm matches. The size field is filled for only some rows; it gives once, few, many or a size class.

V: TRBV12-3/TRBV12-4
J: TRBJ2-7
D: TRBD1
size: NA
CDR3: CASSPDRGDEQYF
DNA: TGTGCCAGCAGTCCCGACAGGGGGGACGAGCAGTACTTC

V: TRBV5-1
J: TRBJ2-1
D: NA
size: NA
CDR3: CASSLIPNNEQFF
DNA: TGCGCCAGCAGCTTGATCCCAAACAATGAGCAGTTCTTC

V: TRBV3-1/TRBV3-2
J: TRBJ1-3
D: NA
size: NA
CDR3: CASSRTLDSGNTIYF
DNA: TGTGCCAGCAGCCGCACGTTAGACTCTGGAAACACCATATATTTT

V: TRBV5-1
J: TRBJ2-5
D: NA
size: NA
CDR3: CASSLEQGGETQYF
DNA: TGCGCCAGCAGCTTGGAACAGGGTGGAGAGACCCAGTACTTC

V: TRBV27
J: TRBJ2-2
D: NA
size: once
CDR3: CASTLTPDHNTGELFF
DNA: TGTGCCAGCACCCTCACACCCGACCATAACACCGGGGAGCTGTTTTTT

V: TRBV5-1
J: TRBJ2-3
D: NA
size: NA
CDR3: CASSQGLAQGLDTQYF
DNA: TGCGCCAGCAGCCAAGGATTGGCACAGGGCTTAGATACGCAGTATTTT

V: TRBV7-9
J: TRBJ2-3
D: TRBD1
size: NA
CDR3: CASSLLGTGGADTQYF
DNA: TGTGCCAGCAGCCTATTGGGGACAGGGGGCGCCGATACGCAGTATTTT

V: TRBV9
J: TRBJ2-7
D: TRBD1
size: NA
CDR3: CASSVAQGDLLEQYF
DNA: TGTGCCAGCAGCGTGGCACAGGGGGACCTCCTCGAGCAGTACTTC

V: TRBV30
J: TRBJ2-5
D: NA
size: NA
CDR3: CAWSVNPPETQYF
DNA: TGTGCCTGGAGCGTAAATCCCCCCGAGACCCAGTACTTC

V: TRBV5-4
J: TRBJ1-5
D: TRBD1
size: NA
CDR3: CASSVGQGNQPQHF
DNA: TGTGCCAGCAGCGTGGGACAGGGCAATCAGCCCCAGCATTTT

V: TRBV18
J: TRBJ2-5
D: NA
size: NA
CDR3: CASSTDQSTETQYF
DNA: TGTGCCAGCTCAACGGACCAATCGACGGAGACCCAGTACTTC

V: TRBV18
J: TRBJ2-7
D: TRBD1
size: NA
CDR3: CASSPGTGGDEQYF
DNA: TGTGCCAGCTCACCTGGGACAGGGGGAGACGAGCAGTACTTC

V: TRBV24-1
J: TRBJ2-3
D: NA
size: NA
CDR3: CATSGPGFGTDTQYF
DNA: TGTGCCACCAGTGGCCCAGGGTTTGGCACAGATACGCAGTATTTT

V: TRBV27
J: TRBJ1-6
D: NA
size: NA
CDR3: CASSPPGAYVGSPLHF
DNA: TGTGCCAGCAGTCCCCCCGGCGCCTACGTAGGCTCACCCCTCCACTTT

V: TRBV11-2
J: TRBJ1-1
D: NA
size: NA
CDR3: CASSSRPGTEAFF
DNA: TGTGCCAGCAGCTCCAGACCGGGGACTGAAGCTTTCTTT

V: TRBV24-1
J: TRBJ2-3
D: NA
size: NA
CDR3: CATSDGGRTDTQYF
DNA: TGTGCCACCAGTGATGGGGGGCGCACAGATACGCAGTATTTT

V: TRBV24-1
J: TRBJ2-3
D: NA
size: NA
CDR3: CATSEPQGRAPTDTQYF
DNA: TGTGCCACCAGTGAACCACAGGGACGGGCGCCCACAGATACGCAGTATTTT

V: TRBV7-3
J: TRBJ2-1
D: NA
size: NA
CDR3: CASSLMENEQFF
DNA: TGTGCCAGCAGCTTAATGGAGAATGAGCAGTTCTTC